Listed below are T cell receptor beta chains from one sample, sequenced in a study of T cell responses to AZD1222 COVID-19 vaccine. Generated by immunoSEQ multiplex PCR, the TCRdb table keeps only in-frame clones and is missing some. This sample carries around 180,000 clones, about 89% of them seen once, and the ten largest clones take 2.5% to 3%. The material sequenced was peripheral blood, taken on day 0 of MenACWY control vaccination. The source of these receptors is an adult in good health. Both conserved end residues are part of each CDR3. Each record gives: clone size, D gene, V gene, J gene, CDR3 protein, CDR3 DNA. D genes are given only for firm matches. A row's size may be missing; if present it is once, few, many or a size class.

abundance: NA; d_gene: NA; v_gene: TRBV4-3; j_gene: TRBJ1-1; CDR3aa: CASSQGRGMDTEAFF; CDR3nt: TGCGCCAGCAGCCAAGGACGGGGTATGGACACTGAAGCTTTCTTT
abundance: NA; d_gene: TRBD2; v_gene: TRBV11-2; j_gene: TRBJ2-2; CDR3aa: CASSLDGPPAGGPTGELFF; CDR3nt: TGTGCCAGCAGCTTAGATGGCCCCCCAGCGGGGGGGCCAACCGGGGAGCTGTTTTTT
abundance: NA; d_gene: NA; v_gene: TRBV5-4; j_gene: TRBJ2-3; CDR3aa: CASSLEGGADTQYF; CDR3nt: TGTGCCAGCAGCTTGGAAGGGGGGGCAGATACGCAGTATTTT
abundance: NA; d_gene: NA; v_gene: TRBV28; j_gene: TRBJ2-7; CDR3aa: CASSATREQYF; CDR3nt: TGTGCCAGCAGCGCTACCCGCGAGCAGTACTTC
abundance: NA; d_gene: NA; v_gene: TRBV2; j_gene: TRBJ1-2; CDR3aa: CASRRQGSYGYTF; CDR3nt: TGTGCCAGCAGACGTCAAGGATCATATGGCTACACCTTC
abundance: NA; d_gene: NA; v_gene: TRBV2; j_gene: TRBJ2-7; CDR3aa: CASSRQGGRNEQYF; CDR3nt: TGTGCCAGCAGTCGGCAGGGGGGTCGGAACGAGCAGTACTTC
abundance: few; d_gene: NA; v_gene: TRBV5-1; j_gene: TRBJ1-6; CDR3aa: CASSLGGNNNSPLHF; CDR3nt: TGCGCCAGCAGCTTGGGTGGAAATAATAATTCACCCCTCCACTTT
abundance: few; d_gene: NA; v_gene: TRBV4-2; j_gene: TRBJ2-3; CDR3aa: CASSQEVARDTQYF; CDR3nt: TGTGCCAGCAGCCAAGAGGTTGCGAGGGATACGCAGTATTTT
abundance: NA; d_gene: NA; v_gene: TRBV13; j_gene: TRBJ2-7; CDR3aa: CASSLSAGSSYEQYF; CDR3nt: TGTGCCAGCAGCTTATCGGCGGGAAGCTCCTACGAGCAGTACTTC
abundance: NA; d_gene: NA; v_gene: TRBV2; j_gene: TRBJ1-2; CDR3aa: CASSENGDGYTF; CDR3nt: TGTGCCAGCAGTGAGAATGGGGATGGCTACACCTTC
abundance: NA; d_gene: NA; v_gene: TRBV19; j_gene: TRBJ2-5; CDR3aa: CASRDFQETQYF; CDR3nt: TGTGCCAGCCGGGACTTCCAAGAGACCCAGTACTTC
abundance: NA; d_gene: TRBD1; v_gene: TRBV27; j_gene: TRBJ1-1; CDR3aa: CASSFQGANTEAFF; CDR3nt: TGTGCCAGCAGTTTCCAGGGGGCGAACACTGAAGCTTTCTTT
abundance: NA; d_gene: TRBD2; v_gene: TRBV5-1; j_gene: TRBJ2-5; CDR3aa: CASRKSGTTQETQYF; CDR3nt: TGCGCCAGCAGAAAATCAGGGACTACTCAAGAGACCCAGTACTTC
abundance: NA; d_gene: NA; v_gene: TRBV27; j_gene: TRBJ2-3; CDR3aa: CASSFHTADTQYF; CDR3nt: TGTGCCAGCAGTTTCCACACGGCAGATACGCAGTATTTT
abundance: once; d_gene: NA; v_gene: TRBV11-3; j_gene: TRBJ1-3; CDR3aa: CASSFSLGNTIYF; CDR3nt: TGTGCCAGCAGCTTCAGTCTGGGAAACACCATATATTTT
abundance: NA; d_gene: NA; v_gene: TRBV7-9; j_gene: TRBJ2-3; CDR3aa: CASSPSLGDTQYF; CDR3nt: TGTGCCAGCAGCCCCTCTCTGGGAGATACGCAGTATTTT
abundance: NA; d_gene: NA; v_gene: TRBV28; j_gene: TRBJ2-4; CDR3aa: CASSSQAPALQKIQYF; CDR3nt: TGTGCCAGCAGTTCTCAGGCCCCGGCCCTCCAAAAAATTCAGTACTTC
abundance: NA; d_gene: NA; v_gene: TRBV19; j_gene: TRBJ2-7; CDR3aa: CASSMNDYEQYF; CDR3nt: TGTGCCAGTAGTATGAATGACTACGAGCAGTACTTC
abundance: few; d_gene: NA; v_gene: TRBV2; j_gene: TRBJ2-2; CDR3aa: CASRRTGGANTGELFF; CDR3nt: TGTGCCAGCAGGCGCACAGGGGGGGCGAACACCGGGGAGCTGTTTTTT
abundance: NA; d_gene: NA; v_gene: TRBV6-5; j_gene: TRBJ2-7; CDR3aa: CASSYSTPAYEQYF; CDR3nt: TGTGCCAGCAGTTACTCGACACCGGCCTACGAGCAGTACTTC
abundance: few; d_gene: NA; v_gene: TRBV9; j_gene: TRBJ2-7; CDR3aa: CASRPRVRSYEQYF; CDR3nt: TGTGCCAGCAGACCCAGGGTTAGGTCCTACGAGCAGTACTTC
abundance: NA; d_gene: NA; v_gene: TRBV7-9; j_gene: TRBJ2-5; CDR3aa: CASSSGLQETQYF; CDR3nt: TGTGCCAGCAGTTCGGGCTTACAAGAGACCCAGTACTTC
abundance: NA; d_gene: NA; v_gene: TRBV7-9; j_gene: TRBJ1-3; CDR3aa: CASSLEGNTIYF; CDR3nt: TGTGCCAGCAGCTTAGAAGGAAACACCATATATTTT
abundance: NA; d_gene: NA; v_gene: TRBV30; j_gene: TRBJ2-6; CDR3aa: CAWSMDSGANVLTF; CDR3nt: TGTGCCTGGAGTATGGACTCTGGGGCCAACGTCCTGACTTTC
abundance: NA; d_gene: NA; v_gene: TRBV28; j_gene: TRBJ1-5; CDR3aa: CASSLAQGPQHF; CDR3nt: TGTGCCAGCAGTCTTGCACAGGGACCCCAGCATTTT
abundance: NA; d_gene: NA; v_gene: TRBV13; j_gene: TRBJ1-1; CDR3aa: CASGGADTEAFF; CDR3nt: TGTGCCAGCGGGGGGGCGGACACTGAAGCTTTCTTT
abundance: NA; d_gene: NA; v_gene: TRBV19; j_gene: TRBJ2-6; CDR3aa: CASSPRTAPSGANVLTF; CDR3nt: TGTGCCAGTAGTCCCCGGACGGCACCCTCTGGGGCCAACGTCCTGACTTTC
abundance: once; d_gene: NA; v_gene: TRBV11-3; j_gene: TRBJ2-2; CDR3aa: CASSAGQTGELFF; CDR3nt: TGTGCCAGCAGCGCGGGACAGACCGGGGAGCTGTTTTTT
abundance: few; d_gene: NA; v_gene: TRBV6-4; j_gene: TRBJ2-3; CDR3aa: CASSEGRDGDTQYF; CDR3nt: TGTGCCAGCAGTGAGGGCAGGGATGGGGATACGCAGTATTTT
abundance: NA; d_gene: TRBD2; v_gene: TRBV7-2; j_gene: TRBJ2-3; CDR3aa: CASSQVAGRGHTQYF; CDR3nt: TGTGCCAGCAGCCAAGTAGCGGGAAGGGGACATACGCAGTATTTT
abundance: few; d_gene: TRBD2; v_gene: TRBV14; j_gene: TRBJ2-1; CDR3aa: CASSLWTSGKRVEQFF; CDR3nt: TGTGCCAGCAGCCTGTGGACTAGCGGGAAAAGGGTTGAGCAGTTCTTC
abundance: once; d_gene: TRBD2; v_gene: TRBV5-4; j_gene: TRBJ2-1; CDR3aa: CASSLLTSGNEQFF; CDR3nt: TGTGCCAGCAGCTTGCTTACTAGCGGCAATGAGCAGTTCTTC
abundance: NA; d_gene: NA; v_gene: TRBV7-6; j_gene: TRBJ2-1; CDR3aa: CASSVLNSSYNEQFF; CDR3nt: TGTGCCAGCAGCGTACTGAACAGCTCCTACAATGAGCAGTTCTTC
abundance: NA; d_gene: TRBD2; v_gene: TRBV4-1; j_gene: TRBJ2-7; CDR3aa: CASSQETSGGYEQYF; CDR3nt: TGCGCCAGCAGCCAAGAAACTAGCGGGGGATACGAGCAGTACTTC
abundance: NA; d_gene: NA; v_gene: TRBV28; j_gene: TRBJ1-2; CDR3aa: CASSLGHLYGYTF; CDR3nt: TGTGCCAGCAGTTTAGGACACCTATATGGCTACACCTTC
abundance: NA; d_gene: TRBD2; v_gene: TRBV28; j_gene: TRBJ2-7; CDR3aa: CASSGRANSYEQYF; CDR3nt: TGTGCCAGCAGCGGGAGGGCCAACTCCTACGAGCAGTACTTC
abundance: NA; d_gene: NA; v_gene: TRBV3-1/TRBV3-2; j_gene: TRBJ2-7; CDR3aa: CASSQGTRNYEQYF; CDR3nt: TGTGCCAGCAGCCAAGGTACGCGGAATTACGAGCAGTACTTC
abundance: NA; d_gene: NA; v_gene: TRBV7-2; j_gene: TRBJ1-2; CDR3aa: CASRAGAGDNYGYTF; CDR3nt: TGTGCCAGCAGGGCGGGGGCAGGGGACAACTATGGCTACACCTTC
abundance: NA; d_gene: TRBD2; v_gene: TRBV5-1; j_gene: TRBJ2-3; CDR3aa: CASGIVAGDGTQYF; CDR3nt: TGCGCCAGCGGTATCGTAGCGGGGGACGGTACGCAGTATTTT
abundance: NA; d_gene: NA; v_gene: TRBV30; j_gene: TRBJ1-6; CDR3aa: CAWSVIRTLGNSPLHF; CDR3nt: TGTGCCTGGAGTGTTATTCGGACCCTAGGGAATTCACCCCTCCACTTT
abundance: NA; d_gene: TRBD2; v_gene: TRBV7-3; j_gene: TRBJ2-3; CDR3aa: CASSLGGFGADTQYF; CDR3nt: TGTGCCAGCAGCCTCGGGGGGTTTGGCGCAGATACGCAGTATTTT
abundance: NA; d_gene: TRBD2; v_gene: TRBV7-9; j_gene: TRBJ2-1; CDR3aa: CASSPSGTSGHEQFF; CDR3nt: TGTGCCAGCAGCCCAAGCGGGACTAGCGGGCATGAGCAGTTCTTC
abundance: once; d_gene: NA; v_gene: TRBV15; j_gene: TRBJ1-3; CDR3aa: CATSSPVRDTGNTIYF; CDR3nt: TGTGCCACCAGCAGCCCCGTGAGGGACACTGGAAACACCATATATTTT
abundance: once; d_gene: NA; v_gene: TRBV18; j_gene: TRBJ2-2; CDR3aa: CASSPPYGFTGELFF; CDR3nt: TGTGCCAGCTCACCACCTTACGGATTCACCGGGGAGCTGTTTTTT
abundance: NA; d_gene: NA; v_gene: TRBV5-1; j_gene: TRBJ2-5; CDR3aa: CASSEEGETQYF; CDR3nt: TGCGCCAGTTCCGAGGAAGGGGAGACCCAGTACTTC